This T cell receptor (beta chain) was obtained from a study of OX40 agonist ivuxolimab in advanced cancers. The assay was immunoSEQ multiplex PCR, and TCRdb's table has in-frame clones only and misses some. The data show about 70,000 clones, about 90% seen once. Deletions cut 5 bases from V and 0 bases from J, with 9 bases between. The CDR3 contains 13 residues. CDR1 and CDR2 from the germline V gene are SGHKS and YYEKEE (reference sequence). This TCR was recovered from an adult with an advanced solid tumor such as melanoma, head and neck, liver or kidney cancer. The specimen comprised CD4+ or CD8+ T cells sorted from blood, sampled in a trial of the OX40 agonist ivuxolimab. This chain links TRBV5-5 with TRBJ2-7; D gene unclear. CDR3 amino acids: CASRVFSSYEQYF. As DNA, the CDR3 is TGTGCCAGCAGGGTTTTTAGCTCCTACGAGCAGTACTTC.